This T cell receptor (beta chain) was retrieved from a study of blood T cells in healthy people across ages. In the study overall: Using template switching, researchers captured about one barcoded beta molecule for each two T cells.

This clonotype was detected ten times or more. For the second PCR, which ran for about 6 to 11 cycles, a sample-barcoded 5' primer and a J-beta primer mix were used. From the 5' RACE reads, TCRdb called clonotypes with MiXCR, one entry per CDR3 protein. The sample includes fewer than 1,000,000 distinct CDR3 sequences, about 45% of them seen just once. The trim removed 6 bases at V and 11 bases at J, leaving 6 bases unmatched. CDR1 and CDR2 (germline): LGHNA, YNFKEQ. This CDR3 has 11 amino acids. V is TRBV4-2 and J is TRBJ1-1; 7 positions match TRBD1. The receptor comes from a man older than 75 in good health. Sequenced material: blood. For the CDR3, the DNA is TGTGCCAGCAGAGCCGGGACAGACGCTTTCTTT. It is translated as CASRAGTDAFF.